Listed below are T cell receptor beta chains from one sample, sequenced in a study of blood T cells in healthy people across ages. A single record per CDR3 protein comes from TCRdb applying MiXCR to the 5' RACE reads. The table has roughly 800,000 distinct CDR3 sequences, roughly 50% seen once. The material sequenced was blood. The receptors were sampled from a man older than 75 in good health. The CDR3 runs from the conserved cysteine through the conserved F or W. A D gene is named only where the DNA matches it firmly. Size is omitted from some rows. Given values are once, few, many or a class for expanded clones.

abundance	d_gene	j_gene	v_gene	CDR3nt	CDR3aa
-	TRBD1	TRBJ1-5	TRBV6-2/TRBV6-3	TGTGCCAGCAGTCCTATGACAGGGTCGAGCAATCAGCCCCAGCATTTT	CASSPMTGSSNQPQHF
few	TRBD1	TRBJ2-7	TRBV10-2	TGCGCCAGCAGTGAGCCGGACAGGAGTAACGAGCAGTACTTC	CASSEPDRSNEQYF
-	-	TRBJ2-5	TRBV7-2	TGTGCCAGCAGCGTCGGTCAGGCTGGAGGGGGAGAGACCCAGTACTTC	CASSVGQAGGGETQYF
-	TRBD2	TRBJ2-3	TRBV29-1	TGCAGGGTCAGGCGGGAGGATGGGAGATACGCGTATTTT	CRVRREDGRYAYF
once	-	TRBJ2-3	TRBV5-4	TGTGCCAGCAGCCGTCCAGGGGGGGGAGATACGCAGTATTTT	CASSRPGGGDTQYF
-	-	TRBJ2-1	TRBV24-1	TGTGCCACCAGTGATGGCGCTAGCAATGAGCAGTTCTTC	CATSDGASNEQFF
-	-	TRBJ2-6	TRBV9	TGTGTCAGCAAGGTCCCTGGGGCCAACGTCCTGACTTTC	CVSKVPGANVLTF
-	-	TRBJ2-1	TRBV5-1	TGCGCCAGCAGCCCCACGGGTGGGCACAATGGGTATAATGAGCAGTTCTTC	CASSPTGGHNGYNEQFF
-	-	TRBJ1-4	TRBV4-1	TGCGCCAGCAGCCAACCCCTCCCGGGGACTAGCGGGAATGAAAAACTGTTTTTT	CASSQPLPGTSGNEKLFF
-	TRBD2	TRBJ2-4	TRBV9	TGTGCCAGCAGCGTAGGGGGACTAGCGGGAGAGGTCCAAAACATTCAGTACTTC	CASSVGGLAGEVQNIQYF
-	-	TRBJ2-1	TRBV7-2	TGTGCCAGCAGCTCCTCCGGGACTGACTCCTACAATGAGCAGTTCTTC	CASSSSGTDSYNEQFF
-	TRBD2	TRBJ2-7	TRBV3-1	TGTGCCAGCAGCTACTCGGGACTAGCGGCGAACGAGCAGTACTTC	CASSYSGLAANEQYF
-	-	TRBJ1-6	TRBV3-1	TGTGCCAGCAGCCAAGGTGGCTATAATTCACCCCTCCACTTT	CASSQGGYNSPLHF
few	TRBD1	TRBJ2-5	TRBV10-3	TGTGCCATCAGCCCGGCGACAGGGGAGACCCAGTACTTC	CAISPATGETQYF
-	TRBD2	TRBJ2-1	TRBV10-2	TGCGCCAGCAGTGCCTATAGCGGGAGGGCCTACGAGCAGTTCTTC	CASSAYSGRAYEQFF
-	-	TRBJ2-1	TRBV5-6	TGTGCCAGCAGCTTCCGAGGACAGCGAAACCCCTACAATGAGCAGTTCTTC	CASSFRGQRNPYNEQFF
-	-	TRBJ2-5	TRBV20-1	TGCAGTGCTAGAACCCGGGCCGGATCCTACGGGCAGTACTTC	CSARTRAGSYGQYF
-	-	TRBJ2-1	TRBV7-9	TGTGCCTCAAACGCCGTTTACAATGAGCAGTTCTTC	CASNAVYNEQFF
-	-	TRBJ1-4	TRBV4-1	TGCGCCAGCAGCACACAAGGGGGTGGAGAAAAACTGTTTTTT	CASSTQGGGEKLFF
-	TRBD2	TRBJ2-5	TRBV20-1	TGCAGTGCCACCACTAGCGGGAGGGCGACGGGAGGGACCCAGTACTTC	CSATTSGRATGGTQYF
-	-	TRBJ2-7	TRBV7-9	TGTGCCAGCAGCTTGCCCGGGACTGGATACGAGCAGTACTTC	CASSLPGTGYEQYF
-	TRBD1	TRBJ1-2	TRBV20-1	TGCAGTGCTAGAGCCGGGACAGGAGATGGCTACAGCTTC	CSARAGTGDGYSF
once	-	TRBJ1-2	TRBV12-3/TRBV12-4	TGTGCCAGCAGTTTTGTGGCGGGCAAGACTAACTATGGCTACACCTTC	CASSFVAGKTNYGYTF
few	-	TRBJ2-1	TRBV7-2	TGTGCCAGCAGCTTAGCGCTCAAGCCCGGCAATGAGCAGTTCTTC	CASSLALKPGNEQFF
few	-	TRBJ2-7	TRBV15	TGTGCCACCAGCAGAGCGGACGGGAGACAGTACGAGCAGTACTTC	CATSRADGRQYEQYF
few	TRBD2	TRBJ2-7	TRBV18	TGTGCCAGCTCGGTGGGACTAGCGGGCATCTCCGAGCAGTACTTC	CASSVGLAGISEQYF
-	-	TRBJ1-6	TRBV2	TGTGCCAGCAGTGAGCAGGCAGGGAGGAATTCACCCCTCCACTTT	CASSEQAGRNSPLHF
-	-	TRBJ1-5	TRBV4-2	TGTGCCAGCAGCCAAGGGGATCAGCCCCAGCATTTT	CASSQGDQPQHF
few	TRBD2	TRBJ2-1	TRBV14	TGTGCCAGCAGCCTTTCGACTAGCCCTACCTACAATGAGCAGTTCTTC	CASSLSTSPTYNEQFF
-	-	TRBJ1-1	TRBV27	TGTGCCAGCAGTGTCAGGTTCGGGTACACTGAAGCTTTCTTT	CASSVRFGYTEAFF
-	-	TRBJ2-7	TRBV7-2	TGTGCCAGCAGCTCTACACGCTACGAGCAGTACTTC	CASSSTRYEQYF
-	TRBD2	TRBJ2-2	TRBV20-1	TGCAGTGCGGCAAGGACAGCGGGAGGTGGGACCGGGGAGCTGTTTTTT	CSAARTAGGGTGELFF
-	TRBD1	TRBJ1-5	TRBV6-1	TGTGCCAGCAGTGAAACCACAGGGGTCTATCAGCCCCAGCATTTT	CASSETTGVYQPQHF
few	-	TRBJ2-2	TRBV13	TGTGCCAGCACCTCGAAGATCTACACCGGGGAGCTGTTTTTT	CASTSKIYTGELFF
few	TRBD2	TRBJ2-1	TRBV12-3/TRBV12-4	TGTGCCAGCAGCCTCAAGCGGGAGGGCCGGGATGAGCAGTTCTTC	CASSLKREGRDEQFF